This TCR beta chain derives from a study of blood T cell repertoires in COVID-19. Study background: Researchers got acute and convalescent COVID-19 samples from the United States, Italy and Spain. Sample material is recorded as cDNA or gDNA derived from T cells, B-cell-depleted T cells, or PBMCs.

In the original processing: Amplification from reference gene primers served as the basis for estimated nucleated cell counts. Sequenced by immunoSEQ multiplex PCR; TCRdb stores in-frame clones only, minus some. That table furnishes V, J and clone size, whereas the DNA furnished D and trimming. The table includes about 170,000 clones, roughly 85% detected once. Unmatched junction bases numbered 6, after V lost 2 bases and J lost 0 bases. The CDR3 runs to 16 residues. Per germline, CDR1 SGDLS and CDR2 YYNGEE. The chain joins TRBV9 to TRBJ2-5; 8 positions match TRBD2. Material for sequencing was peripheral blood. The source is a woman older than 75 with acute or convalescent COVID-19. CDR3 bases: TGTGCCAGCAGCGTCACTAGCGGACTGTACCAAGAGACCCAGTACTTC. Protein: CASSVTSGLYQETQYF.